This T cell receptor (beta chain) was sequenced in a study of beta chain features in type 1 diabetes. Study context: There was similarity between patients and healthy donors in age, gender and cell yields. Study-level findings and limits: Healthy donors had naive, central memory and Treg TCRB repertoires that appeared less similar than those seen among patients. Shortening that was moderate but significant affected the TCRB CDR3s of Type 1 diabetes patients in all four CD4+ subsets. When VDJ junctions were examined, type 1 diabetes patients showed fewer insertions and more deletions.

The junction had 10 bases not matched to a gene; V was cut back by 2 bases and J by 5 bases. The CDR3 is 16 residues long. The germline V gene encodes CDR1 PRHDT and CDR2 FYEKMQ (reference sequence). This clone was seen only a few times. The antigen is undetermined. Of the isolated RNA, all was reverse transcribed, and so the sequenced material was expressed TCRB transcripts. Sequencing was performed with immunoSEQ multiplex PCR; in TCRdb, only in-frame clones are kept and a portion is missing. The sample records 500,000 to 650,000 clones, over 10% being singletons. Averaging roughly 110 mL, one heparinised blood draw was given by each donor.

V and J are TRBV13 and TRBJ2-5; 8 bases are a match to TRBD2. This sequence originates from a man in his thirties or forties with type 1 diabetes. Material for sequencing was naive CD4+ T cells from blood. This CDR3 reads CASSLPSGSVQETQYF. In nucleotides, the CDR3 is TGTGCCAGCAGCTTACCTAGCGGGTCGGTGCAGGAGACCCAGTACTTC.